The 32 T cell receptor beta chains below come from one sample, sequenced in a study of blood T cell repertoires in COVID-19. Clones were sequenced by immunoSEQ multiplex PCR, and TCRdb holds only the in-frame ones, with some missing. The top ten hold under 8.5% of the sample, which has 81,000 or so clones, about 82% seen once. The sample was peripheral blood. These receptors were obtained from a man aged 50 to 59 with active COVID-19.

The chain uses TRBV5-1 and TRBJ2-3; a weak D match, TRBD2 (5 bases). CDR1 is SGHRS, CDR2 YFSETQ, per germline. Trimming stripped 0 bases from V and 7 bases from J, with 12 bases between. The CDR3 runs to 14 residues. CDR3 nucleotides: TGCGCCAGCAGCTTGGTACATGAGGGCTATACGCAGTATTTT. Protein sequence: CASSLVHEGYTQYF.

This rearrangement joins TRBV19 to TRBJ1-1; D gene ambiguous. Per the germline V gene, CDR1 is LNHDA and CDR2 is SQIVND (reference sequence). The CDR3 is made up of 16 amino acids. V was pared by 7 bases and J by 0 bases, with 18 bases between. Here the CDR3 reads CASTTPGEPMNTEAFF. CDR3 nucleotide sequence: TGTGCCAGTACCACCCCCGGGGAACCCATGAACACTGAAGCTTTCTTT. Full variable domain (rest looked up from reference TRBV19 and TRBJ1-1): DGGITQSPKYLFRKEGQNVTLSCEQNLNHDAMYWYRQDPGQGLRLIYYSQIVNDFQKGDIAEGYSVSREKKESFPLTVTSAQKNPTAFYLCASTTPGEPMNTEAFFGQGTRLTVV.

The chain carries TRBV27 and TRBJ1-4; D remains unclear. The V end lost 8 bases, the J end lost 4 bases, and 11 bases lay between the germline ends. Germline CDR1 is MNHEY and CDR2 is SMNVEV (reference sequence). The CDR3 is 13 residues long. The CDR3 nucleotides are TGTGCCAGCGGAGGGTCAGTTAATGAAAAACTGTTTTTT. Translated: CASGGSVNEKLFF.

The chain uses TRBV19 and TRBJ2-2; D perhaps matches TRBD1 (5 bases). CDR1 is LNHDA and CDR2 is SQIVND in the germline V gene (reference sequence). The CDR3 length is 15 residues. V lost 5 bases and J lost 2, with 12 bases in between. The CDR3 sequence is CASSLGATNTGELFF. The CDR3 bases are TGTGCCAGTAGTTTAGGGGCCACCAACACCGGGGAGCTGTTTTTT. Drawing the rest from reference TRBV19 and TRBJ2-2, the complete variable domain is DGGITQSPKYLFRKEGQNVTLSCEQNLNHDAMYWYRQDPGQGLRLIYYSQIVNDFQKGDIAEGYSVSREKKESFPLTVTSAQKNPTAFYLCASSLGATNTGELFFGEGSRLTVL.

The chain employs TRBV19 and TRBJ1-1; D call uncertain. There are 14 residues in the CDR3. Germline values: CDR1 LNHDA, CDR2 SQIVND (reference sequence). V lost 6 bases and J lost 1, with 12 bases in between. In DNA, the CDR3 is TGTGCCAGTAGCCGTCAAGGGAGGAACACTGAAGCTTTCTTT. It specifies CASSRQGRNTEAFF.

V is TRBV19 and J is TRBJ1-6; D is unresolved. The CDR3 has 15 residues. Germline lookup yields CDR1 LNHDA and CDR2 SQIVND (reference sequence). V lost 8 bases and J lost 0, with 11 bases in between. The CDR3 DNA reads as TGTGCCAGTGGCGACTTGTTCTCCTATAATTCACCCCTCCACTTT. Its translation is CASGDLFSYNSPLHF.

This chain joins TRBV6-5 and TRBJ1-6, with a weak D call TRBD1 (6 bases). The germline V and J ends were trimmed by 0 bases and 5 bases, with 8 bases remaining between them. The CDR3 sequence is 15 residues long. Germline loops: CDR1 MNHEY, CDR2 SVGAGI. CDR3 protein: CASSYSNRDNSPLHF. The CDR3, as DNA: TGTGCCAGCAGTTACTCGAACAGGGATAATTCACCCCTCCACTTT.

J is TRBJ2-2 and V is TRBV7-8; 12 nucleotides match TRBD1. Unmatched junction bases numbered 8, after V lost 5 bases and J lost 7 bases. There are 16 residues in the CDR3. The germline gives CDR1 SGHVS, CDR2 FQNEAQ. The CDR3 loop is CASSPRGQGARGELFF. Written as DNA, the CDR3 is TGTGCCAGCAGCCCCAGGGGACAGGGGGCGCGCGGGGAGCTGTTTTTT. The entire variable domain, with the rest obtained from reference TRBV7-8 and TRBJ2-2, is as follows: GAGVSQSPRYKVAKRGQDVALRCDPISGHVSLFWYQQALGQGPEFLTYFQNEAQLDKSGLPSDRFFAERPEGSVSTLKIQRTQQEDSAVYLCASSPRGQGARGELFFGEGSRLTVL.

V usage is TRBV30 and J usage is TRBJ2-7; 14 bases match TRBD2. This CDR3 contains 15 residues. Germline CDR1 is GTSNPN and CDR2 is SVGIG (reference sequence). The junction had 4 bases not matched to a gene; V was cut back by 0 bases and J by 6 bases. The DNA of the CDR3 is TGTGCCTGGAGTGTAGGACTAGCGGGAGGAGGCGAGCAGTACTTC. It specifies CAWSVGLAGGGEQYF.

This clone was seen more than once but under ten times. J is TRBJ2-7 and V is TRBV4-2; no definite D call. The V end lost 4 bases, the J end lost 1 base, and 11 bases lay between the germline ends. The CDR3 contains 14 residues. From germline, CDR1 is LGHNA and CDR2 YNFKEQ. CDR3 sequence reads: CASSPDIGSYEQYF. CDR3 coding DNA: TGTGCCAGCAGCCCCGATATCGGGTCCTACGAGCAGTACTTC.

This CDR3 reads CASSTNGTPHRNQPQHF. Written as DNA, the CDR3 is TGTGCCAGCAGTACCAACGGGACACCACACCGAAATCAGCCCCAGCATTTT. The chain couples TRBV28 to TRBJ1-5, with D possibly being TRBD1 (6 bases). The ends were cut back, 5 bases at V and 4 bases at J, with 21 bases in the middle. Germline values: CDR1 MDHEN, CDR2 SYDVKM. This CDR3 is built from 17 residues.

The rearrangement links TRBV6-5 to TRBJ1-5, with 9 bases identical to TRBD1. This CDR3 comprises 15 residues. Germline-derived CDR1 and CDR2 are MNHEY and SVGAGI. V shed 0 bases and J 6 bases; nucleotides not matched to a gene: 3. CDR3 loop: CASSYSDRGGQPQHF. CDR3 coding DNA: TGTGCCAGCAGTTACTCGGACAGGGGCGGTCAGCCCCAGCATTTT.

The chain uses TRBV6-1 and TRBJ2-2, with 8 bases matching TRBD2. The CDR3 runs 15 residues. Looked up from germline, CDR1 is MNHNS and CDR2 is SASEGT. The junction had 6 bases not matched to a gene; V was cut back by 3 bases and J by 6 bases. The CDR3 coding sequence is TGTGCCAGCAGTGACGGGGGGGGGCCCGCCGGGGAGCTGTTTTTT. Its protein product is CASSDGGGPAGELFF.

This clone was detected only a few times. The chain is built from TRBV7-2 and TRBJ2-3; tentative D call: TRBD2 (7 bases). Germline V lookup: CDR1 SGHTA, CDR2 FQGNSA. The CDR3 has 18 residues. Trimming cost V 5 bases and J 0 bases, with 21 bases left between them. CDR3: CASSPLLSRGASTDTQYF. The CDR3, as DNA: TGTGCCAGCAGCCCCCTGTTAAGCCGGGGGGCTAGCACAGATACGCAGTATTTT.

This chain connects TRBV5-1 to TRBJ1-6, with 10 bases that match TRBD1. Trimming took 4 bases from V and 1 from J; bases not matched to a gene: 2. The germline V gene encodes CDR1 SGHRS and CDR2 YFSETQ. The CDR3 covers 16 residues. DNA for the CDR3: TGCGCCAGCAGCGGGGACAGGGGATCCTATAATTCACCCCTCCACTTT. Translation: CASSGDRGSYNSPLHF.

This CDR3 reads CASSLGRGLKAFF. The CDR3 DNA is TGTGCCAGCAGCTTAGGGAGGGGCTTGAAAGCTTTCTTT. The gene calls are TRBV5-6 and TRBJ1-1; D might be TRBD1 (5 bases). Per the germline V gene, CDR1 is SGHDT and CDR2 is YYEEEE. V was clipped by 2 bases and J by 9 bases, with 14 bases between them. The CDR3 consists of 13 residues.

V gene TRBV28 combines with J gene TRBJ1-2, with D hard to call. Germline V gives CDR1 MDHEN, CDR2 SYDVKM. CDR3 length: 11 amino acids. Trimming left V 3 bases short and J 6 bases short, with 5 bases between. The CDR3 nucleotides read TGTGCCAGCAGTTTTCTCCATGGCTACACCTTC. This gives the protein CASSFLHGYTF.

V is TRBV2 and J is TRBJ2-5; TRBD2 agrees at 12 bases. V dropped 6 bases and J dropped 4; count of bases not matched to a gene: 6. Germline lookup yields CDR1 SNHLY and CDR2 FYNNEI. This CDR3 is built from 15 residues. CDR3 residues: CASSAGLAGIETQYF. In DNA, the CDR3 is TGTGCCAGCAGCGCAGGACTAGCGGGAATAGAGACCCAGTACTTC.

V is TRBV3-1 (or the pseudogene TRBV3-2) and J is TRBJ2-3, with TRBD2 identical over 12 bases. The CDR3 is made up of 16 amino acids. CDR1 and CDR2 from the germline V gene are LGHDT and YNNKEL (reference sequence). V lost 4 bases, J lost 3 bases, and 5 bases stayed unmatched. The CDR3 DNA sequence: TGTGCCAGCAGCCGGACTAGCGGGACGGGTACAGATACGCAGTATTTT. It is translated as CASSRTSGTGTDTQYF.

The rearrangement joins TRBV19 to TRBJ2-1; D perhaps matches TRBD2 (6 bases). This CDR3 is built from 14 residues. Germline CDR1 reads LNHDA; CDR2 reads SQIVND (reference sequence). The germline V and J ends were trimmed by 4 bases and 5 bases, with 12 bases remaining between them. In DNA, the CDR3 is TGTGCCAGTAGTACGGCGGGATGGGACAATGAGCAGTTCTTC. Protein sequence: CASSTAGWDNEQFF.

V and J are TRBV28 and TRBJ2-5; TRBD1 matches 8 bases. This CDR3 is built from 13 residues. The germline V gene encodes CDR1 MDHEN and CDR2 SYDVKM. Germline trimming cut 6 bases from V and 4 bases from J; bases unmatched to any gene: 4. The CDR3 region is CASSTTGAETQYF. The CDR3 region has the DNA TGTGCCAGCAGCACGACAGGGGCAGAGACCCAGTACTTC.

This clone was seen more than once but under ten times. J is TRBJ1-5 and V is TRBV7-2, with D possibly TRBD1 on 5 matching bases. Between the trimmed V and J ends, which lost 2 bases and 4 bases, there was a span of 21 bases. Germline V gene sequence: CDR1 SGHTA, CDR2 FQGNSA. This CDR3 is built from 18 residues. CDR3 nucleotides: TGTGCCAGCAGCTTAACCGGCAGGAAGGGACTCTCTAATCAGCCCCAGCATTTT. Translated, it gives CASSLTGRKGLSNQPQHF.

The chain recombines TRBV5-8 with TRBJ2-1; possibly TRBD2 for D (5 bases). This CDR3 is built from 13 residues. V was pared by 4 bases and J by 15 bases, with 20 bases between. In germline, CDR1 is SGHTS, CDR2 YDEGEE. This CDR3 is CASSTKSGLFSFF. CDR3 bases: TGTGCCAGCAGCACCAAAAGCGGTCTGTTTTCGTTCTTC.

The rearrangement links TRBV15 to TRBJ2-1; D perhaps matches TRBD2 (6 bases). CDR1 is LNHNV and CDR2 is YYDKDF in the germline V gene (reference sequence). The CDR3 is 16 residues long. V gave up 9 bases and J gave up 0 bases, with 18 bases separating them. The CDR3 loop is CATRRGGTSSYNEQFF. Written as DNA, the CDR3 is TGTGCCACGCGCCGAGGCGGGACCAGCTCCTACAATGAGCAGTTCTTC.

This chain links TRBV6-6 with TRBJ2-2; D perhaps matches TRBD1 (6 bases). Trimming cost V 2 bases and J 4 bases, with 11 bases left between them. This CDR3 comprises 15 residues. Germline CDR1 MNHNY, CDR2 SVGAGI (reference sequence). The CDR3 loop reads CASSYTGKGTGELFF. CDR3 coding DNA: TGTGCCAGCAGTTACACAGGGAAAGGCACCGGGGAGCTGTTTTTT.

This clone was recorded many times. The V gene is TRBV3-1 (or the pseudogene TRBV3-2), the J gene TRBJ2-3; 7 bases align to TRBD2. V dropped 3 bases and J dropped 4; count of bases not matched to a gene: 13. The CDR3 loop spans 17 amino acids. Germline V gene data show CDR1 as LGHDT and CDR2 as YNNKEL (reference sequence). The CDR3 loop reads CASSQPQDRGEADTQYF. The CDR3 coding sequence is TGTGCCAGCAGCCAGCCTCAAGACCGGGGGGAGGCAGATACGCAGTATTTT.

J is TRBJ2-7 and V is TRBV2; D gene uncertain. Trimming cost V 5 bases and J 2 bases, with 4 bases left between them. Germline loops: CDR1 SNHLY, CDR2 FYNNEI. The CDR3 extends over 11 amino acids. The CDR3 here is CASSPAYEQYF. CDR3 DNA: TGTGCCAGCAGTCCTGCCTACGAGCAGTACTTC.

The CDR3 DNA sequence: TGCGCCAGCAGCCAAGCCGGACGGACGGGGAGGAGCGAGCAGTACTTC. Its protein is CASSQAGRTGRSEQYF. The chain has TRBV4-1 and TRBJ2-7; D is perhaps TRBD2 (6 bases). V was pared by 1 base and J by 6 bases, with 19 bases between. The germline CDR1 and CDR2 sequences are MGHRA and YSYEKL. The CDR3 is 16 residues long.

The chain employs TRBV21-1 and TRBJ1-2; TRBD1 is taken as the D call from the table, unchecked against the DNA. TRBV21-1 is labeled a pseudogene. The CDR3 has 13 amino acids. The CDR3 coding sequence is TGTGCCAGCAGGACAGAATTTTTTTATGGCTACACCTTC. It specifies CASRTEFFYGYTF.

The chain combines TRBV11-2 with TRBJ2-3; 9 bases are shared with TRBD1. Germline CDR1 SGHAT, CDR2 FQNNGV. The V and J ends lost 4 bases and 11 bases, in that order; junction bases with no gene match: 10. The CDR3 is 14 residues long. CDR3 in amino acids: CASSSFSTGGMQYF. CDR3 coding DNA: TGTGCCAGCAGCTCCTTCTCGACAGGGGGAATGCAGTATTTT.

This rearrangement joins TRBV7-2 to TRBJ2-5, with 10 bases fitting TRBD1. Germline assignment: CDR1 SGHTA and CDR2 FQGNSA. V trimming: 3 bases; J trimming: 9 bases; junction bases outside the gene matches: 4. The CDR3 has 13 residues. The CDR3 region is CASSLDRGDPQYF. In DNA form, the CDR3 reads TGTGCCAGCAGCTTGGACAGGGGGGATCCCCAGTACTTC.

This chain joins TRBV29-1 and TRBJ2-3; 14 bases agree with TRBD2. The CDR3 covers 20 residues. With 2 bases clipped from V and 0 bases from J, the junction kept 13 bases outside the gene matches. Germline lookup yields CDR1 SQVTM and CDR2 ANQGSEA. The CDR3 region has the DNA TGCAGCGTTGAATCACTAGGGACTAGCGGGGGCTCAAGTAGCACAGATACGCAGTATTTT. Residues: CSVESLGTSGGSSSTDTQYF.